These 20 T cell receptor beta chains originate from one sample sequenced in a study of shared clonotypes between healthy human individuals. Measured with immunoSEQ multiplex PCR; TCRdb has only the in-frame clones, and not every one. The top ten hold about 13% of the sample, which has around 450,000 clones, roughly 77% seen once. The sample consisted of PBMCs. All receptors come from a middle-aged woman in good health. Some clones in this sample may be carry-over from other donors' samples.

The V gene is TRBV6-5, the J gene TRBJ1-2, with 11 bases that match TRBD1. Germline V CDR1 and CDR2: MNHEY, SVGAGI. This CDR3 has 13 residues. Trimming at V came to 0 bases and at J to 12 bases, leaving 3 bases not matched to a gene. This CDR3 is CASSYSGTGGHTF. For the CDR3, the DNA is TGTGCCAGCAGTTACTCCGGGACAGGGGGTCACACCTTC.

This chain links TRBV9 with TRBJ2-1, with 8 bases identical to TRBD2. V lost 0 bases to trimming and J lost 8 bases; unmatched junction nucleotides: 4. The germline V gene has CDR1 SGDLS and CDR2 YYNGEE. The CDR3 extends over 14 amino acids. The CDR3 region is CASSVASGGDEQFF. CDR3 sequence (DNA): TGTGCCAGCAGCGTAGCATCCGGGGGGGATGAGCAGTTCTTC.

V usage is TRBV6-5 and J usage is TRBJ2-7; TRBD2 agrees at 9 bases. Trimming cost V 4 bases and J 6 bases; bases outside gene matches: 10. CDR1 and CDR2 from the germline V gene are MNHEY and SVGAGI. The CDR3 sequence is 15 residues long. The CDR3 DNA reads TGTGCCAGCAGTTGGACTAGCGCCCACCGGGGCGAGCAGTACTTC. This sequence encodes CASSWTSAHRGEQYF.

The chain employs TRBV11-2 and TRBJ2-1; the D gene is possibly TRBD2 (5 bases). Germline values: CDR1 SGHAT, CDR2 FQNNGV. This CDR3 comprises 14 residues. V dropped 5 bases and J dropped 2 bases, with 10 bases sitting between them. The DNA for the CDR3 is TGTGCCAGCAGCAAACTAGTGCCCTACAATGAGCAGTTCTTC. It yields the protein CASSKLVPYNEQFF.

This chain connects TRBV7-9 to TRBJ2-5; 9 nucleotides match TRBD2. The CDR3 is made up of 14 amino acids. V shed 10 bases, J shed 7 bases, and the junction held 13 bases outside the gene matches. Germline V CDR1 and CDR2: SEHNR, FQNEAQ (reference sequence). In nucleotides, the CDR3 is TGTGCCACGAAATTGCCCCTGCGGGAGGGGACCCAGTACTTC. Its protein is CATKLPLREGTQYF.

The chain couples TRBV2 to TRBJ2-7; 11 bases fit TRBD2. The V gene end was trimmed by 7 bases and the J gene end by 3 bases; junction bases not matched to a gene: 5. CDR1 and CDR2 from the germline V gene are SNHLY and FYNNEI. The length of the CDR3 is 14 residues. CDR3 region: CASTPGLAVYEQYF. The CDR3 bases are TGTGCCAGCACGCCGGGACTAGCGGTCTACGAGCAGTACTTC.

The chain couples TRBV7-3 to TRBJ2-1; possible D gene TRBD2, 5 bases. The CDR3 has 16 residues. Trimming cost V 5 bases and J 9 bases, with 23 bases left between them. Germline values: CDR1 SGHTA, CDR2 FQGTGA. The DNA of the CDR3 is TGTGCCAGCAGCCCAAACCCCCGAACTAGTTCCGGTGAGCAGTTCTTC. Translated, it gives CASSPNPRTSSGEQFF.

This clone was picked up one time. This chain joins TRBV6-5 and TRBJ2-3, with TRBD2 matching over 9 bases. V trimming: 5 bases; J trimming: 2 bases; junction bases outside the gene matches: 5. The CDR3 has 15 amino acids. Germline V gives CDR1 MNHEY, CDR2 SVGAGI. This chain's CDR3 is CASSTLAGLTDTQYF. The CDR3, as DNA: TGTGCCAGCAGTACCCTAGCGGGACTCACAGATACGCAGTATTTT.

The chain joins TRBV7-2 to TRBJ2-3, with D unresolved. The germline V gene has CDR1 SGHTA and CDR2 FQGNSA. Trimming removed 6 bases from V and 2 bases from J, with 6 bases in between. The CDR3 runs 12 residues. The CDR3 DNA reads TGTGCCAGCAGACGTAACACAGATACGCAGTATTTT. Translated, it gives CASRRNTDTQYF.

J is TRBJ2-7 and V is TRBV18; TRBD2 agrees at 7 bases. V trimming: 2 bases; J trimming: 2 bases; junction bases outside the gene matches: 6. Germline lookup yields CDR1 KGHSH and CDR2 LQKENI. This CDR3 has 15 amino acids. DNA of the CDR3: TGTGCCAGCTCACCATTCAGCGGGACCCCCTACGAGCAGTACTTC. Encoded protein: CASSPFSGTPYEQYF.

Note on this clone: At one end, the junction sequence differs from germline, possibly due to a read error. This rearrangement joins TRBV5-8 to TRBJ1-2, with D maybe TRBD1 (5 bases). Per the germline V gene, CDR1 is SGHTS and CDR2 is YDEGEE. This CDR3 spans 12 amino acids. The CDR3, as DNA: TGTGCCAGCAGCCCGTGGGGAGGAGCAGGGCTCTTC. Translated: CASSPWGGAGLF.

This clone was seen a handful of times. The V gene is TRBV18, the J gene TRBJ1-1, with a tentative D call TRBD1 (6 bases). Germline V gene lookup returns CDR1 KGHSH and CDR2 LQKENI. The CDR3 extends over 15 amino acids. V gave up 6 bases and J gave up 3 bases, with 17 bases separating them. The CDR3 loop reads CASSAGVRLYTEAFF. CDR3 nucleotides: TGTGCCAGCTCGGCAGGGGTGAGGTTGTACACTGAAGCTTTCTTT.

The V and J genes are TRBV23-1 and TRBJ2-7, with a weak D call TRBD1 (5 bases). TRBV23-1 is treated as an ORF (open reading frame) with a function not yet certain. V lost 3 bases and J lost 2, with 11 bases in between. This CDR3 has 14 amino acids. The CDR3 is CASSQGRATYEQYF. The CDR3 DNA reads as TGCGCCAGCAGTCAGGGCAGGGCCACCTACGAGCAGTACTTC.

In DNA form, the CDR3 reads TGTGCCAGCAGTTGGGGGACTGCGAACACCGGGGAGCTGTTTTTT. Amino acid sequence: CASSWGTANTGELFF. The genes are TRBV6-5 and TRBJ2-2, with D tentatively TRBD2 (6 bases). Trimming removed 4 bases from V and 0 bases from J, with 9 bases in between. The CDR3 consists of 15 residues. Germline V gene data show CDR1 as MNHEY and CDR2 as SVGAGI.

This sequence joins TRBV25-1 and TRBJ1-4; no clear D gene. Germline V gene lookup returns CDR1 MGHDK and CDR2 SYGVNS. V was pared by 2 bases and J by 0 bases, with 10 bases between. The CDR3 sequence is 16 residues long. CDR3 nucleotides: TGTGCCAGCAGTGAAAGGCGGGTGGCAACTAATGAAAAACTGTTTTTT. Translation gives CASSERRVATNEKLFF. Using reference TRBV25-1 and TRBJ1-4 for the parts outside the CDR3, the full variable domain is EADIYQTPRYLVIGTGKKITLECSQTMGHDKMYWYQQDPGMELHLIHYSYGVNSTEKGDLSSESTVSRIRTEHFPLTLESARPSHTSQYLCASSERRVATNEKLFFGSGTQLSVL.

V is TRBV7-2 and J is TRBJ2-2; D may be TRBD2 (6 bases). V shed 5 bases and J shed 1 base, with 17 bases lying between them. The CDR3 sequence is 17 residues long. CDR1 and CDR2 (germline): SGHTA, FQGNSA. In DNA, the CDR3 is TGTGCCAGCAGCCCCAGACTGGAGGGCTTGAACACCGGGGAGCTGTTTTTT. Its protein product is CASSPRLEGLNTGELFF. The variable domain in full, completed from reference TRBV7-2 and TRBJ2-2, reads GAGVSQSPSNKVTEKGKDVELRCDPISGHTALYWYRQSLGQGLEFLIYFQGNSAPDKSGLPSDRFSAERTGGSVSTLTIQRTQQEDSAVYLCASSPRLEGLNTGELFFGEGSRLTVL.

This clone was recorded at least ten times. DNA of the CDR3: TGCAGCGTTGTCTTAGGTGCAGATACGCAGTATTTT. Translation gives CSVVLGADTQYF. This chain joins TRBV29-1 and TRBJ2-3; D unresolved. CDR1 and CDR2 from the germline V gene are SQVTM and ANQGSEA. The ends were cut back, 4 bases at V and 4 bases at J, with 9 bases in the middle. This CDR3 is built from 12 residues.

This clone was picked up a small number of times. The chain couples TRBV7-8 to TRBJ1-2, with D unresolved. V lost 0 bases, J lost 0 bases, and 5 bases lay in between. CDR1 SGHVS and CDR2 FQNEAQ come from the germline V gene. This CDR3 is 14 amino acids long. In DNA form, the CDR3 reads TGTGCCAGCAGCTTAGCGGTCTCTAACTATGGCTACACCTTC. It yields the protein CASSLAVSNYGYTF.

The genes are TRBV4-3 and TRBJ1-4; D unclear. CDR1 is LGHNA and CDR2 is YSLEER in the germline V gene. V was trimmed by 5 bases and J by 3 bases, leaving 7 bases between them. The CDR3 runs to 13 residues. The CDR3: CASSTRANEKLFF. CDR3 sequence (DNA): TGCGCCAGCAGCACGAGGGCTAATGAAAAACTGTTTTTT.

CDR3: CASTPGGTDTQYF. DNA of the CDR3: TGTGCCAGCACCCCGGGGGGCACAGATACGCAGTATTTT. The chain joins TRBV11-2 to TRBJ2-3, with a weak D call TRBD2 (6 bases). The germline V gene has CDR1 SGHAT and CDR2 FQNNGV. The CDR3 consists of 13 residues. V dropped 7 bases and J dropped 1 base, with 9 bases sitting between them.